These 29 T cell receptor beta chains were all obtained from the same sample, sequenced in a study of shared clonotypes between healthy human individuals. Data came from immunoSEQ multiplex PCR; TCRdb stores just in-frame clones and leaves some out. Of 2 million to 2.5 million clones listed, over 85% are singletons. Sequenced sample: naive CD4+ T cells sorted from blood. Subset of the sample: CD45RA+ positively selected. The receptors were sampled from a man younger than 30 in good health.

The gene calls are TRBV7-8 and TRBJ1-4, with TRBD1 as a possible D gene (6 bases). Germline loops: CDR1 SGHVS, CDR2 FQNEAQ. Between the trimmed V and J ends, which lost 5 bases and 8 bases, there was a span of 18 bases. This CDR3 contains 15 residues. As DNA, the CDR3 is TGTGCCAGCAGCGTGCTGGGAGGGGGTGAGGAAAAACTGTTTTTT. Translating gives CASSVLGGGEEKLFF. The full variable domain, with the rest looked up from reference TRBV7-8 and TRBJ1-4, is GAGVSQSPRYKVAKRGQDVALRCDPISGHVSLFWYQQALGQGPEFLTYFQNEAQLDKSGLPSDRFFAERPEGSVSTLKIQRTQQEDSAVYLCASSVLGGGEEKLFFGSGTQLSVL.

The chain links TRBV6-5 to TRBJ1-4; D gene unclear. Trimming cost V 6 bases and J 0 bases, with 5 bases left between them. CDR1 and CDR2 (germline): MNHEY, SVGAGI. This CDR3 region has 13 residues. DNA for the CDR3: TGTGCCAGCAGCGGCACAACTAATGAAAAACTGTTTTTT. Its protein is CASSGTTNEKLFF.

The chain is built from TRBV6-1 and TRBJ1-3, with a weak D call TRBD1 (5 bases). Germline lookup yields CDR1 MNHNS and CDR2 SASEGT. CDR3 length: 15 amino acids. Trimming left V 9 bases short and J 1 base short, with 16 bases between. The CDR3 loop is CASTPGLVSGNTIYF. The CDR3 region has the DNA TGTGCCAGTACCCCGGGGCTTGTTTCTGGAAACACCATATATTTT.

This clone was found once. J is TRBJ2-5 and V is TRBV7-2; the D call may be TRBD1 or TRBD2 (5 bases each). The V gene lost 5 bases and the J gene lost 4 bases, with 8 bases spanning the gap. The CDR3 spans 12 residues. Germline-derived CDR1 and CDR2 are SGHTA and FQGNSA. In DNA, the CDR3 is TGTGCCAGCAGCCGGGGCGCAGAGACCCAGTACTTC. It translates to CASSRGAETQYF. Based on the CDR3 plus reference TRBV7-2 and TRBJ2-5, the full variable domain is GAGVSQSPSNKVTEKGKDVELRCDPISGHTALYWYRQSLGQGLEFLIYFQGNSAPDKSGLPSDRFSAERTGGSVSTLTIQRTQQEDSAVYLCASSRGAETQYFGPGTRLLVL.

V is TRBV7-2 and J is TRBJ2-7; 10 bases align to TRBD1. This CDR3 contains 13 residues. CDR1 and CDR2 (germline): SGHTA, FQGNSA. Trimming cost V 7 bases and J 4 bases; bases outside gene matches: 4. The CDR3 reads CASTRDRGYEQYF. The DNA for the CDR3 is TGTGCCAGCACCAGGGACAGGGGATACGAGCAGTACTTC.

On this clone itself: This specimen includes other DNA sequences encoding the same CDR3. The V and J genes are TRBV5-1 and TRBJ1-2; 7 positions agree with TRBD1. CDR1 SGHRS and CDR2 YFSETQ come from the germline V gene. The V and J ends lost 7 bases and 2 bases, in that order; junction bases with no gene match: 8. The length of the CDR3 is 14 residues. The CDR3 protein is CASRPGGSNYGYTF. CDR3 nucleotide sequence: TGCGCCAGCCGTCCAGGGGGATCGAACTATGGCTACACCTTC.

The CDR3 DNA is TGTGCCAGCAGTTTAGGTACTAACCTCTACGAGCAGTACTTC. Its protein product is CASSLGTNLYEQYF. This chain uses TRBV27 with TRBJ2-7; D uncertain. CDR3 length equals 14 residues. V dropped 2 bases and J dropped 3 bases, with 11 bases sitting between them. Germline V gives CDR1 MNHEY, CDR2 SMNVEV (reference sequence).

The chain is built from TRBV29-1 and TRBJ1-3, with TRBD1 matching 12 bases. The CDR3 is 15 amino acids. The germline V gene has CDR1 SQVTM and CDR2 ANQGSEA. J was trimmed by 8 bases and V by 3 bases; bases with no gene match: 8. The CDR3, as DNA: TGCAGCGTTGAGTACCGGGACAGGGGGCGGGACACCATATATTTT. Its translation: CSVEYRDRGRDTIYF.

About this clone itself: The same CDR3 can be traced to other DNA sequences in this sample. The CDR3 sequence: CASSGTSGGNEQFF. CDR3 sequence (DNA): TGCGCCAGCAGCGGGACTAGCGGAGGCAATGAGCAGTTCTTC. V is TRBV5-1 and J is TRBJ2-1; 11 positions match TRBD2. The CDR3 runs 14 residues. The ends lost 4 bases at V and 6 bases at J; junction bases unmatched: 3. The V gene's germline CDR1 is SGHRS and CDR2 YFSETQ.

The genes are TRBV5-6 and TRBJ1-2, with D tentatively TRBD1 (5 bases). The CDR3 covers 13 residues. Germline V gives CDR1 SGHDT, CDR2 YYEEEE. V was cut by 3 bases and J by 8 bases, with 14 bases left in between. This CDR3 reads CASSSTGGYGYTF. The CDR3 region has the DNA TGTGCCAGCAGCTCGACTGGGGGTTACGGCTACACCTTC.

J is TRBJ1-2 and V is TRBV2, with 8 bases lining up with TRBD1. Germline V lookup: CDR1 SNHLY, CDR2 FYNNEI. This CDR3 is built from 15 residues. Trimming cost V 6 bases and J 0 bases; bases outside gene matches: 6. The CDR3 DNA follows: TGTGCCAGCAGGCGACAGGGGCCAGCTAACTATGGCTACACCTTC. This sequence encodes CASRRQGPANYGYTF.

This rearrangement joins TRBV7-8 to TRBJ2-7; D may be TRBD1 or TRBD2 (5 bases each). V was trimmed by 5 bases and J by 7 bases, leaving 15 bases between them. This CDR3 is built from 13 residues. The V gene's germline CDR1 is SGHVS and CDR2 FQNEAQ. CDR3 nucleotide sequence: TGTGCCAGCAGCCTTCCAGGGACGGGGGAGCAGTACTTC. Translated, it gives CASSLPGTGEQYF.

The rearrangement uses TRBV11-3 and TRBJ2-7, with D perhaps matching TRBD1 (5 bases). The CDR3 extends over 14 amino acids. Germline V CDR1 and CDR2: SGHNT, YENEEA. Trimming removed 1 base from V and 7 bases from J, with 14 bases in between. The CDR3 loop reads CASSLGNRPGEQYF. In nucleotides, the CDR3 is TGTGCCAGCAGCTTAGGCAACAGGCCAGGGGAGCAGTACTTC. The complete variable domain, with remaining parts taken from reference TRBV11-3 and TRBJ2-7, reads EAGVVQSPRYKIIEKKQPVAFWCNPISGHNTLYWYLQNLGQGPELLIRYENEEAVDDSQLPKDRFSAERLKGVDSTLKIQPAELGDSAVYLCASSLGNRPGEQYFGPGTRLTVT.

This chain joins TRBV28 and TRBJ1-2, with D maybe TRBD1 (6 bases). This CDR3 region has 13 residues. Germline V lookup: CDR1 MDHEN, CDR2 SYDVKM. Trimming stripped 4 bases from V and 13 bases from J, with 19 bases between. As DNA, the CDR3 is TGTGCCAGCAGTTCCCTCGAAGGGCTCAGGGGCACCTTC. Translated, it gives CASSSLEGLRGTF.

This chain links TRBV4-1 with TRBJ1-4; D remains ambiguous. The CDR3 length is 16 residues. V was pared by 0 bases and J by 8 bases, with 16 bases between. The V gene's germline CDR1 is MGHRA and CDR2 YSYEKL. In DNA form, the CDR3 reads TGCGCCAGCAGCCAAGAGGGCCCACTTTACTTGGAAAAACTGTTTTTT. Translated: CASSQEGPLYLEKLFF.

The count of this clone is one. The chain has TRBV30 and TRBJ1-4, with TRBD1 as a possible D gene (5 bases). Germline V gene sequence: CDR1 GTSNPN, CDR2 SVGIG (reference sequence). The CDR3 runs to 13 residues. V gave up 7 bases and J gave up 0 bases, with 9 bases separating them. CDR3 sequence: CASRASTNEKLFF. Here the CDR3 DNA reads TGTGCCTCCAGGGCGTCAACTAATGAAAAACTGTTTTTT. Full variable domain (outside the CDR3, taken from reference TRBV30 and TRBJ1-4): SQTIHQWPATLVQPVGSPLSLECTVEGTSNPNLYWYRQAAGRGLQLLFYSVGIGQISSEVPQNLSASRPQDRQFILSSKKLLLSDSGFYLCASRASTNEKLFFGSGTQLSVL.

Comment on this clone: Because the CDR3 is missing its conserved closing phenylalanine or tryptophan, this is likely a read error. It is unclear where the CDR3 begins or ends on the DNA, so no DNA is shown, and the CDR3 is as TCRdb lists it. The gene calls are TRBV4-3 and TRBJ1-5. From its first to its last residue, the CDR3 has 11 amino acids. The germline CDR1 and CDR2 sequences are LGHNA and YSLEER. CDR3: CASSQVRVPNV.

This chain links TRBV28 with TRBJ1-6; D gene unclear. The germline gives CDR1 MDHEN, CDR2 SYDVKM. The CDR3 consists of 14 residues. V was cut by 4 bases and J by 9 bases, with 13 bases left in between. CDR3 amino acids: CASSSNSLSSPLHF. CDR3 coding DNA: TGTGCCAGCAGTTCCAACAGCCTATCTTCACCCCTCCACTTT.

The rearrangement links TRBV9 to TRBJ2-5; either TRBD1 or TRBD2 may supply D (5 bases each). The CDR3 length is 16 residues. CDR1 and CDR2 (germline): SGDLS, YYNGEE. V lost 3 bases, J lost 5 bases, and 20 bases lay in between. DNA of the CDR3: TGTGCCAGCAGCGCATCGGGGCAGGGAGATAAGGAGACCCAGTACTTC. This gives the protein CASSASGQGDKETQYF.

The CDR3 DNA follows: TGTGCCAGCAGCCGAATGGGGTCTGGCACAGATACGCAGTATTTT. It is translated as CASSRMGSGTDTQYF. The chain joins TRBV9 to TRBJ2-3; D remains unclear. The ends were cut back, 4 bases at V and 1 base at J, with 13 bases in the middle. The CDR3 has 15 residues. The germline V gene has CDR1 SGDLS and CDR2 YYNGEE.

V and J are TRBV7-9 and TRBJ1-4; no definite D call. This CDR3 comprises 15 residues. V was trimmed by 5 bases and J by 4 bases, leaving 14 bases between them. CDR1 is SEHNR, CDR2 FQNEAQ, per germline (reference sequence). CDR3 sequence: CASSPTGGINEKLFF. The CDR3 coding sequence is TGTGCCAGCAGCCCGACGGGCGGGATTAATGAAAAACTGTTTTTT.

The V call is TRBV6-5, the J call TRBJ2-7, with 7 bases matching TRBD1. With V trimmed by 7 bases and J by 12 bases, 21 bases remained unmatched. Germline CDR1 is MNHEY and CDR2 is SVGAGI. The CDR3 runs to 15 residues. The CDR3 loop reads CASTGIRSGQHIWYF. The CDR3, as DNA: TGTGCCAGCACCGGGATTCGATCGGGACAGCATATATGGTACTTC.

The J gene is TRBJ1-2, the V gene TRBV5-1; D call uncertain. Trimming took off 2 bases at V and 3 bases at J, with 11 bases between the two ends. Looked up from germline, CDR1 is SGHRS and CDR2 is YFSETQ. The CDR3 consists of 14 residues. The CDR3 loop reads CASSFSPGDYGYTF. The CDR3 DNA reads TGCGCCAGCAGCTTCTCCCCCGGGGACTATGGCTACACCTTC. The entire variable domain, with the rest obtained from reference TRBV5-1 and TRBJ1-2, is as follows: KAGVTQTPRYLIKTRGQQVTLSCSPISGHRSVSWYQQTPGQGLQFLFEYFSETQRNKGNFPGRFSGRQFSNSRSEMNVSTLELGDSALYLCASSFSPGDYGYTFGSGTRLTVV.

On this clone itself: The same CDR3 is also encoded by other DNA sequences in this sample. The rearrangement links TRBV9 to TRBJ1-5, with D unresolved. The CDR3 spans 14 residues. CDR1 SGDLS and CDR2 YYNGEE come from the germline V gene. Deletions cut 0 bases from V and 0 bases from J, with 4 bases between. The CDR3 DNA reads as TGTGCCAGCAGCGTAGGGGTTAGCAATCAGCCCCAGCATTTT. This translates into CASSVGVSNQPQHF.

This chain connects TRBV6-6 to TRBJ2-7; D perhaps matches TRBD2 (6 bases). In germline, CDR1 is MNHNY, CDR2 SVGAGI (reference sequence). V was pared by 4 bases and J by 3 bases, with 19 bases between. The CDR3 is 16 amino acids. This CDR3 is CASSSDSDRGGYEQYF. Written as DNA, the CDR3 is TGTGCCAGCAGTTCCGACTCCGACCGGGGAGGCTACGAGCAGTACTTC.

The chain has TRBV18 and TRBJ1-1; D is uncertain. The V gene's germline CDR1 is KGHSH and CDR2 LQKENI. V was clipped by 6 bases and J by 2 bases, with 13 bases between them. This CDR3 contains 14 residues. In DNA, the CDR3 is TGTGCCAGCTCCCCATGGGCAGATAACACTGAAGCTTTCTTT. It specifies CASSPWADNTEAFF.

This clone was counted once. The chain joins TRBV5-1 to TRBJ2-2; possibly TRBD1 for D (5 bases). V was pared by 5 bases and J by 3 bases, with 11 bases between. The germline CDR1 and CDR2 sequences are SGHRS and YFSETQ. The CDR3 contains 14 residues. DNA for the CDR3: TGCGCCAGCAGGTTGCAGGGTGACACCGGGGAGCTGTTTTTT. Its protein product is CASRLQGDTGELFF.

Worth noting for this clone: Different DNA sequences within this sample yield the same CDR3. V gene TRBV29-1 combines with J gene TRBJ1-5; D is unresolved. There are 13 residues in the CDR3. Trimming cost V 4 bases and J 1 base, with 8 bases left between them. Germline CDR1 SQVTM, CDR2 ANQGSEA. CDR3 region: CSVGGNSNQPQHF. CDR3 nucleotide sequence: TGCAGCGTTGGAGGGAACAGCAATCAGCCCCAGCATTTT.

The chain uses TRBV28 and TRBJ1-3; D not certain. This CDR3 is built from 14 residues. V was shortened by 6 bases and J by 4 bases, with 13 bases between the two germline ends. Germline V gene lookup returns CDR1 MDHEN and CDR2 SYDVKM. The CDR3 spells CASSISGGGNTIYF. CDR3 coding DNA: TGTGCCAGCAGCATCTCGGGAGGAGGAAACACCATATATTTT.